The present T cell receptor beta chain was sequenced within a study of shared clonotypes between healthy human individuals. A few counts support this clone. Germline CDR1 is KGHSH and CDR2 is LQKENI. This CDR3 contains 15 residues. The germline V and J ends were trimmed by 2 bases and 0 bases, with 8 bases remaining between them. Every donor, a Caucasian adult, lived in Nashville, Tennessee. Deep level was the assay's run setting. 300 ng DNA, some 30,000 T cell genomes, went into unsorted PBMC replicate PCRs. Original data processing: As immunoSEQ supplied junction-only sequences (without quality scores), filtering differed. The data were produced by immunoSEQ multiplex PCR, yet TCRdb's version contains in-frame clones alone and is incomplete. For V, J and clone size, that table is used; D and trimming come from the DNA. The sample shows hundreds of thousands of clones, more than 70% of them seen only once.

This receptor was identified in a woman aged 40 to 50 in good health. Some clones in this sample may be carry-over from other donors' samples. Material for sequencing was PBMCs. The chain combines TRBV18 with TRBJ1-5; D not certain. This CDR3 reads CASSPVGDSNQPQHF. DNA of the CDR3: TGTGCCAGCTCACCAGTCGGGGATAGCAATCAGCCCCAGCATTTT.